The 15 T cell receptor beta chains listed next were all sequenced from one sample in a study of blood T cells in healthy people across ages. Then a second PCR, running roughly 7 to 11 cycles, was carried out with a sample-barcoded 5' primer and a J-beta primer mix. TCRdb fed the 5' RACE reads into MiXCR, producing one record per CDR3 protein. The table includes about 650,000 distinct CDR3 sequences, roughly 30% detected once. Sequenced sample: blood. The receptors were sampled from a woman aged 80 or over in good health.

In its sample, this clonotype was seen many times. The chain employs TRBV5-1 and TRBJ1-1; maybe TRBD1 (5 bases). The germline V and J ends were trimmed by 4 bases and 7 bases, with 11 bases remaining between them. The CDR3 has 12 amino acids. Germline CDR1 reads SGHRS; CDR2 reads YFSETQ. CDR3 sequence (DNA): TGCGCCAGCAGCCAGGGTGGGGATGAAGCTTTCTTT. It is translated as CASSQGGDEAFF. Looking up the rest from reference TRBV5-1 and TRBJ1-1 gives the full variable domain: KAGVTQTPRYLIKTRGQQVTLSCSPISGHRSVSWYQQTPGQGLQFLFEYFSETQRNKGNFPGRFSGRQFSNSRSEMNVSTLELGDSALYLCASSQGGDEAFFGQGTRLTVV.

The V call is TRBV6-6, the J call TRBJ1-6, with D perhaps TRBD1 (6 bases). Germline CDR1 and CDR2: MNHNY and SVGAGI (reference sequence). Trimming took off 11 bases at V and 10 bases at J, with 12 bases between the two ends. The CDR3 has 11 residues. In DNA form, the CDR3 reads TGTGCCGCGGGGGCGCGATCACCCCTCCACTTT. Translation gives CAAGARSPLHF.

This clonotype was detected many times. This sequence joins TRBV4-2 and TRBJ2-2; D is possibly TRBD2 (6 bases). The germline V gene encodes CDR1 LGHNA and CDR2 YNFKEQ. Trimming shortened V by 0 bases and J by 0 bases, and 8 bases separated the two germline ends. The length of the CDR3 is 16 residues. The CDR3 DNA sequence: TGTGCCAGCAGCCAAGAGCGGGGTTCGAACACCGGGGAGCTGTTTTTT. Encoded protein: CASSQERGSNTGELFF.

On this clonotype itself: A much larger clone differs from this one at a single base, so this may be a read error. The chain has TRBV27 and TRBJ1-2; D unresolved. Germline V gene sequence: CDR1 MNHEY, CDR2 SMNVEV (reference sequence). The CDR3 is 13 residues long. V lost 6 bases, J lost 1 base, and 9 bases lay in between. The CDR3 DNA reads as TGTGCCAGCAGGTTTCGGGTTAACTATGGCTACACCTTC. Its protein is CASRFRVNYGYTF.

The chain has TRBV20-1 and TRBJ2-2; the D gene is possibly TRBD2 (6 bases). The length of the CDR3 is 14 residues. Germline loops: CDR1 DFQATT, CDR2 SNEGSKA (reference sequence). V lost 4 bases to trimming and J lost 6 bases, with 15 bases between them. Here the CDR3 DNA reads TGCAGTGCTAAAATGGGACTGACGGCCGGGGAGCTGTTTTTT. Protein sequence: CSAKMGLTAGELFF.

The chain joins TRBV12-3 or TRBV12-4 to TRBJ2-7; D gene ambiguous. Trimming took 11 bases from V and 6 from J, leaving 8 bases between them. The CDR3 totals 9 residues. The CDR3 sequence is CALPAEQYF. CDR3 coding DNA: TGTGCCCTACCGGCCGAGCAGTACTTC.

This clonotype was recorded many times. The chain joins TRBV12-3 or TRBV12-4 to TRBJ2-1; D is unclear. The length of the CDR3 is 12 residues. The V end lost 7 bases, the J end lost 9 bases, and 13 bases lay between the germline ends. The CDR3 spells CASTQEFAEQFF. The CDR3 DNA follows: TGTGCCAGCACCCAGGAGTTCGCTGAGCAGTTCTTC.

In its sample, this clonotype was seen many times. The chain joins TRBV6-2 or TRBV6-3 to TRBJ1-5; D unclear. This CDR3 spans 14 amino acids. Germline V gives CDR1 MNHEY, CDR2 SVGEGT. The germline V and J ends were trimmed by 0 bases and 6 bases, with 9 bases remaining between them. CDR3 in DNA: TGTGCCAGCAGTTACTCGAGGCCCGCTCAGCCCCAGCATTTT. This gives the protein CASSYSRPAQPQHF.

This clonotype has more than one count but fewer than ten. This chain connects TRBV5-1 to TRBJ2-5, with 8 bases matching TRBD2. Germline V gives CDR1 SGHRS, CDR2 YFSETQ. The trim removed 5 bases at V and 2 bases at J, leaving 5 bases unmatched. The CDR3 has 14 residues. The CDR3 DNA sequence: TGCGCCAGCAGGCGGGGGGTCCTTCAAGAGACCCAGTACTTC. Protein product: CASRRGVLQETQYF.

This clonotype was found once. A much larger clone sits a single nucleotide away, making a read error possible. Because it lacks the conserved phenylalanine or tryptophan at the end, this CDR3 is likely a read error. The DNA is left out, because the CDR3 cannot be placed on it with certainty; the CDR3 is given as TCRdb lists it. This chain uses TRBV21-1 with TRBJ2-6. TRBV21-1 is a pseudogene locus. Inclusive of both ends, the CDR3 amounts to 15 amino acids. CDR3 region: CASSPTGPEANVLTC.

The chain has TRBV7-2 and TRBJ1-5; no clear D. The CDR3 extends over 15 amino acids. Germline CDR1 and CDR2: SGHTA and FQGNSA. The V end lost 1 base, the J end lost 1 base, and 8 bases lay between the germline ends. The CDR3 loop is CASSLDRLSNQPQHF. Written as DNA, the CDR3 is TGTGCCAGCAGCTTAGACCGGTTGAGCAATCAGCCCCAGCATTTT.

This clonotype turned up a few times. The V and J genes are TRBV11-2 and TRBJ2-2; TRBD1 matches 8 bases. Losses at the gene ends were 1 base for V and 0 bases for J; bases not matched to a gene: 16. Germline V gene data show CDR1 as SGHAT and CDR2 as FQNNGV. The CDR3 consists of 21 residues. The CDR3 bases are TGTGCCAGCAGCTTAGGCGGGACAGGACGAGGAGGCTACGCGAACACCGGGGAGCTGTTTTTT. Translated, it gives CASSLGGTGRGGYANTGELFF. The full variable domain, rest sourced from reference TRBV11-2 and TRBJ2-2, is EAGVAQSPRYKIIEKRQSVAFWCNPISGHATLYWYQQILGQGPKLLIQFQNNGVVDDSQLPKDRFSAERLKGVDSTLKIQPAKLEDSAVYLCASSLGGTGRGGYANTGELFFGEGSRLTVL.

V usage is TRBV7-2 and J usage is TRBJ2-7; D is uncertain. There are 13 residues in the CDR3. Germline CDR1 is SGHTA and CDR2 is FQGNSA. V dropped 4 bases and J dropped 0 bases, with 7 bases sitting between them. CDR3 nucleotides: TGTGCCAGCAGCTCGCTGAGCTCCTACGAGCAGTACTTC. Translated, it gives CASSSLSSYEQYF.

The J gene is TRBJ1-6, the V gene TRBV5-1, with D uncertain. The CDR3 is 15 residues long. V was trimmed by 4 bases and J by 7 bases, leaving 15 bases between them. The germline CDR1 and CDR2 sequences are SGHRS and YFSETQ. CDR3 loop: CASSHPPATNSPLHF. CDR3 in DNA: TGCGCCAGCAGCCATCCCCCGGCCACAAATTCACCCCTCCACTTT.

The rearrangement uses TRBV24-1 and TRBJ2-1; 7 bases match TRBD2. There are 15 residues in the CDR3. Germline V gene lookup returns CDR1 KGHDR and CDR2 SFDVKD. With V trimmed by 2 bases and J by 7 bases, 7 bases remained unmatched. CDR3 nucleotide sequence: TGTGCCACCAGTGATTCAGCTAGCGGTACGAATGAGCAGTTCTTC. Amino acids: CATSDSASGTNEQFF.